This passage covers 19 T cell receptor beta chains from one sample sequenced in a study of CD8 T cells in ankylosing spondylitis. Findings of the study overall: Among TCR beta sequences, a motif of roughly 8 highly homologous variants appeared characteristic of ankylosing spondylitis blood.

TCRdb recomputed calls from the 5' RACE reads with MiXCR, one row per CDR3 protein. The sample carries 450,000 to 550,000 distinct CDR3 sequences, approximately 5.3% recorded once. No antigen has been identified for these receptors. The sample comprised blood, either unsorted or a sorted T cell fraction (not recorded which). Receptors were obtained from a male donor with ankylosing spondylitis.

This clonotype has a count of ten or more. The chain combines TRBV5-1 with TRBJ2-3; D is undetermined. The V gene's germline CDR1 is SGHRS and CDR2 YFSETQ. The CDR3 length is 11 residues. The V end lost 7 bases, the J end lost 5 bases, and 8 bases lay between the germline ends. The CDR3 is CASSQQDTQYF. The CDR3 DNA is TGCGCCAGCTCCCAGCAAGATACGCAGTATTTT.

This clonotype has at least ten counts. The chain joins TRBV6-5 to TRBJ1-5; D might be TRBD1 (5 bases). The CDR3 extends over 16 amino acids. CDR1 is MNHEY and CDR2 is SVGAGI in the germline V gene. V lost 2 bases and J 4 bases, leaving 15 bases between the germline ends. CDR3 sequence: CASSYPLGARNQPQHF. CDR3 DNA: TGTGCCAGCAGTTACCCCCTCGGGGCGAGGAATCAGCCCCAGCATTTT.

This clonotype showed up many times. The V call is TRBV29-1, the J call TRBJ2-1; TRBD2 matches 10 bases. This CDR3 has 16 residues. Germline loops: CDR1 SQVTM, CDR2 ANQGSEA. V dropped 4 bases and J dropped 0; count of bases not matched to a gene: 6. The CDR3 here is CSVAGTSVSSYNEQFF. CDR3 DNA sequence: TGCAGCGTTGCCGGGACTAGCGTTAGCTCCTACAATGAGCAGTTCTTC.

This clonotype showed up many times. The V call is TRBV5-6, the J call TRBJ1-3, with unresolved D. Trimming cost V 4 bases and J 7 bases, with 21 bases left between them. This CDR3 comprises 16 residues. Germline V gene data show CDR1 as SGHDT and CDR2 as YYEEEE. CDR3 region: CASSPLGRGYRNTIYF. The DNA for the CDR3 is TGTGCCAGCAGCCCCCTGGGCCGAGGGTACCGGAACACCATATATTTT.

This clonotype was seen ten or more times. The V and J genes are TRBV5-6 and TRBJ2-7, with 7 bases identical to TRBD1. V gave up 1 base and J gave up 2 bases; unmatched junction bases: 3. The CDR3 is 14 residues long. Looked up from germline, CDR1 is SGHDT and CDR2 is YYEEEE. DNA for the CDR3: TGTGCCAGCAGCTTGTGGGGACAGCCCTACGAGCAGTACTTC. Its protein is CASSLWGQPYEQYF.

This clonotype was observed many times. The V gene is TRBV14, the J gene TRBJ1-5; D not resolved. The V end lost 2 bases, the J end lost 7 bases, and 12 bases lay between the germline ends. This CDR3 is 14 amino acids long. CDR1 is SGHDN and CDR2 is FVKESK in the germline V gene. The CDR3 is CASSQIGVGQPQHF. The CDR3, as DNA: TGTGCCAGCAGCCAAATTGGGGTAGGACAGCCCCAGCATTTT.

Many counts were recorded for this clonotype. V is TRBV6-6 and J is TRBJ1-2; no clear D gene. CDR3 length: 13 amino acids. Germline V gene data show CDR1 as MNHNY and CDR2 as SVGAGI (reference sequence). V gave up 8 bases and J gave up 4 bases, with 14 bases separating them. The CDR3 region is CASRTSRTYGYTF. The CDR3 DNA is TGTGCCAGCCGAACATCCCGCACCTATGGCTACACCTTC.

The V and J genes are TRBV11-3 and TRBJ2-1; D is unresolved. Germline CDR1 is SGHNT and CDR2 is YENEEA. Trimming shortened V by 5 bases and J by 6 bases, and 20 bases separated the two germline ends. This CDR3 has 16 amino acids. This CDR3 is CASSRPGPAPLNEQFF. In DNA form, the CDR3 reads TGTGCCAGCAGCCGACCGGGTCCCGCACCCCTCAATGAGCAGTTCTTC.

This clonotype has ten or more counts. This chain connects TRBV20-1 to TRBJ2-7; D is unresolved. The CDR3 spans 15 residues. Trimming took 0 bases from V and 1 from J, leaving 13 bases between them. The germline gives CDR1 DFQATT, CDR2 SNEGSKA (reference sequence). The CDR3: CSARDGPGSSYEQYF. CDR3 in DNA: TGCAGTGCTAGAGATGGGCCTGGCAGTTCCTACGAGCAGTACTTC.

There are many counts of this clonotype. The chain uses TRBV12-3 or TRBV12-4 and TRBJ2-3; 8 bases align to TRBD1. The CDR3 is made up of 15 amino acids. The ends lost 5 bases at V and 7 bases at J; junction bases unmatched: 11. In DNA, the CDR3 is TGTGCCAGCAGTATTTCAGGGGGCGTCCTTAATACGCAGTATTTT. This sequence encodes CASSISGGVLNTQYF.

This chain connects TRBV4-3 to TRBJ2-1, with 10 positions matching TRBD2. The CDR3 contains 18 residues. The germline V gene has CDR1 LGHNA and CDR2 YSLEER. V trimming: 4 bases; J trimming: 4 bases; junction bases outside the gene matches: 13. DNA for the CDR3: TGCGCCAGCAGCCCGGGACTAGCGTCCCGCCCACGGTACAATGAGCAGTTCTTC. It translates to CASSPGLASRPRYNEQFF.

At least ten counts were recorded for this clonotype. This chain links TRBV7-2 with TRBJ1-5; TRBD1 is a possible D gene (5 bases). The CDR3 spans 15 residues. CDR1 and CDR2 from the germline V gene are SGHTA and FQGNSA. Trimming pared 2 bases from V and 5 bases from J, leaving 13 bases between. CDR3 nucleotides: TGTGCCAGCAGCTTAACGGCAGGGTTTGATCAGCCCCAGCATTTT. Translating it yields CASSLTAGFDQPQHF.

This clonotype was seen many times. The V gene is TRBV9, the J gene TRBJ2-3; D not resolved. Germline-derived CDR1 and CDR2 are SGDLS and YYNGEE. CDR3 length: 17 residues. Trimming took off 3 bases at V and 1 base at J, with 18 bases between the two ends. DNA for the CDR3: TGTGCCAGCAGCGACCTAATTGTTAAAAGGGGCACAGATACGCAGTATTTT. This translates into CASSDLIVKRGTDTQYF.

The rearrangement joins TRBV30 to TRBJ1-2; D gene ambiguous. The V gene lost 2 bases and the J gene lost 5 bases, with 6 bases spanning the gap. Germline V gene lookup returns CDR1 GTSNPN and CDR2 SVGIG (reference sequence). This CDR3 is 11 amino acids long. CDR3 in DNA: TGTGCCTGGAGTTACCTATATGGCTACACCTTC. This gives the protein CAWSYLYGYTF.

This clonotype appeared many times. The chain combines TRBV20-1 with TRBJ1-5; D is perhaps TRBD1 (6 bases). In germline, CDR1 is DFQATT, CDR2 SNEGSKA (reference sequence). CDR3 length: 12 amino acids. Trimming left V 4 bases short and J 4 bases short, with 8 bases between. CDR3 in amino acids: CSATGANQPQHF. The CDR3, as DNA: TGCAGTGCTACAGGGGCAAATCAGCCCCAGCATTTT.

In its sample, this clonotype was seen many times. The gene calls are TRBV7-2 and TRBJ2-1; weak D call: TRBD1 (6 bases). This CDR3 is 16 amino acids long. Trimming took 3 bases from V and 0 from J, leaving 12 bases between them. Per the germline V gene, CDR1 is SGHTA and CDR2 is FQGNSA. CDR3 amino acids: CASSLRRGSSYNEQFF. The CDR3 DNA reads as TGTGCCAGCAGCTTGCGCAGGGGCAGCTCCTACAATGAGCAGTTCTTC. The entire variable domain, with the rest obtained from reference TRBV7-2 and TRBJ2-1, is as follows: GAGVSQSPSNKVTEKGKDVELRCDPISGHTALYWYRQSLGQGLEFLIYFQGNSAPDKSGLPSDRFSAERTGGSVSTLTIQRTQQEDSAVYLCASSLRRGSSYNEQFFGPGTRLTVL.

The table lists this clonotype with many counts. CDR3 sequence: CASSLGRPSTDTQYF. CDR3 DNA sequence: TGTGCCAGCAGCTTAGGCAGGCCCAGCACAGATACGCAGTATTTT. The rearrangement joins TRBV7-2 to TRBJ2-3; D ambiguous. This CDR3 has 15 amino acids. From germline, CDR1 is SGHTA and CDR2 FQGNSA. The germline V and J ends were trimmed by 1 base and 0 bases, with 8 bases remaining between them. The full variable domain, completed using reference TRBV7-2 and TRBJ2-3, is GAGVSQSPSNKVTEKGKDVELRCDPISGHTALYWYRQSLGQGLEFLIYFQGNSAPDKSGLPSDRFSAERTGGSVSTLTIQRTQQEDSAVYLCASSLGRPSTDTQYFGPGTRLTVL.

Ten or more counts support this clonotype. V is TRBV20-1 and J is TRBJ2-1; unclear D gene. This CDR3 is built from 15 residues. CDR1 is DFQATT and CDR2 is SNEGSKA in the germline V gene (reference sequence). Trimming took off 6 bases at V and 4 bases at J, with 19 bases between the two ends. As DNA, the CDR3 is TGCAGTGCCCCACAAGCGAGCTTAGATTACAATGAGCAGTTCTTC. Amino acids: CSAPQASLDYNEQFF.

This clonotype has ten or more counts. The CDR3, as DNA: TGTGCCAGCAGTCCCGGAGTCTGGGGCTATGGCTACACCTTC. This encodes CASSPGVWGYGYTF. J is TRBJ1-2 and V is TRBV6-1; D is unresolved. Trimming stripped 5 bases from V and 4 bases from J, with 14 bases between. Germline CDR1 is MNHNS and CDR2 is SASEGT. CDR3 length: 14 amino acids.